The 21 T cell receptor beta chains below were found in one sample sequenced in a study of metastatic and nonmetastatic thyroid tumors. No treatment of any kind had been given to any patient before thyroid surgery. TCRdb recomputed clones from the PCR reads via MiXCR. The table lists 30,000 to 45,000 clones, around a fifth of them singletons. Sequenced sample: blood. These receptors were collected from a female donor with papillary thyroid cancer or a benign thyroid nodule (not recorded which). Some clones in this sample may be carry-over from other donors' samples.

Only a few counts were recorded for this clone. Given a much more abundant clone one base away, this may be a read error. This chain joins TRBV2 and TRBJ2-4; perhaps TRBD1 as D (6 bases). Trimming stripped 7 bases from V and 6 bases from J, with 16 bases between. CDR3 length: 14 amino acids. CDR1 and CDR2 (germline): SNHLY, FYNNEI. The CDR3: CASTKIQGSNIQYF. The CDR3 DNA reads TGTGCCAGCACGAAAATACAGGGATCAAACATTCAGTACTTC. Together with reference TRBV2 and TRBJ2-4, the CDR3 gives the full variable domain: EPEVTQTPSHQVTQMGQEVILRCVPISNHLYFYWYRQILGQKVEFLVSFYNNEISEKSEIFDDQFSVERPDGSNFTLKIRSTKLEDSAMYFCASTKIQGSNIQYFGAGTRLSVL.

This clone was found a few times. The rearrangement uses TRBV6-1 and TRBJ2-7; D is perhaps TRBD2 (5 bases). The V end lost 5 bases, the J end lost 6 bases, and 14 bases lay between the germline ends. CDR1 is MNHNS and CDR2 is SASEGT in the germline V gene. The CDR3 sequence is 13 residues long. CDR3 DNA sequence: TGTGCCAGCAGTCCAGTACCGGGGAGCGAGCAGTACTTC. Translation gives CASSPVPGSEQYF.

This clone showed up many times. The chain joins TRBV5-1 to TRBJ1-1, with D uncertain. The CDR3 consists of 14 residues. The V gene's germline CDR1 is SGHRS and CDR2 YFSETQ. With 0 bases removed from V and 5 bases from J, the gap between germline ends came to 11 bases. CDR3 nucleotides: TGCGCCAGCAGCTTGGGTCGGACGGGGACTGAAGCTTTCTTT. It encodes CASSLGRTGTEAFF. Full variable domain (remainder filled in from reference TRBV5-1 and TRBJ1-1): KAGVTQTPRYLIKTRGQQVTLSCSPISGHRSVSWYQQTPGQGLQFLFEYFSETQRNKGNFPGRFSGRQFSNSRSEMNVSTLELGDSALYLCASSLGRTGTEAFFGQGTRLTVV.

This chain uses TRBV19 with TRBJ2-1, with D perhaps TRBD1 (6 bases). In germline, CDR1 is LNHDA, CDR2 SQIVND (reference sequence). The V end lost 8 bases, the J end lost 14 bases, and 16 bases lay between the germline ends. The CDR3 runs to 11 residues. CDR3 sequence: CASRLGAAEFF. CDR3 nucleotide sequence: TGTGCCAGTCGGCTGGGGGCCGCGGAGTTCTTC.

The chain couples TRBV5-4 to TRBJ1-1; 7 bases agree with TRBD1. The CDR3 sequence is 16 residues long. J gave up 0 bases and V 5 bases, and 10 bases lay outside the gene matches. CDR1 is SGHNT and CDR2 is YYREEE in the germline V gene (reference sequence). The CDR3 DNA is TGTGCCAGCAGGAGAGGGGACAGACCTATGAACACTGAAGCTTTCTTT. It codes for CASRRGDRPMNTEAFF.

This clone was detected ten times or more. This chain joins TRBV12-3 or TRBV12-4 and TRBJ2-5, with D tentatively TRBD2 (5 bases). V gave up 2 bases and J gave up 2 bases, with 9 bases separating them. This CDR3 spans 14 amino acids. This CDR3 is CASSLLLGQETQYF. In DNA form, the CDR3 reads TGTGCCAGCAGTTTACTACTAGGACAAGAGACCCAGTACTTC.

Of note for this clone: This may be a read error, as it is one base from a much larger clone. Because it lacks the conserved phenylalanine or tryptophan at the end, this CDR3 is likely a read error. The V gene is TRBV20-1, the J gene TRBJ2-4, with D perhaps TRBD1 or TRBD2 (6 bases each). The CDR3 is 15 amino acids. Germline lookup yields CDR1 DFQATT and CDR2 SNEGSKA (reference sequence). The V and J ends lost 2 bases and 9 bases respectively, with 20 bases between them. The CDR3: CSARHTGTPRGIQYL. DNA of the CDR3: TGCAGTGCTAGACATACAGGGACCCCGCGGGGCATTCAGTACTTA.

This clone has a handful of counts. This chain joins TRBV6-1 and TRBJ1-5; 10 positions agree with TRBD1. Germline values: CDR1 MNHNS, CDR2 SASEGT. This CDR3 is 15 amino acids long. The CDR3 DNA sequence: TGTGAAGGCGGACAGGGGGTCGTAGGTAATCAGCCCCAGCATTTT. This translates into CEGGQGVVGNQPQHF.

This clone appeared many times. V gene TRBV19 combines with J gene TRBJ1-2, with 11 bases fitting TRBD1. The CDR3 is 18 residues long. Trimming at V came to 4 bases and at J to 3 bases, leaving 13 bases not matched to a gene. Germline loops: CDR1 LNHDA, CDR2 SQIVND (reference sequence). Here the CDR3 reads CASSTLRTGGDAHYGYTF. As DNA, the CDR3 is TGTGCCAGTAGTACCTTGAGGACAGGGGGCGACGCGCACTATGGCTACACCTTC. Using reference TRBV19 and TRBJ1-2 for the parts outside the CDR3, the full variable domain is DGGITQSPKYLFRKEGQNVTLSCEQNLNHDAMYWYRQDPGQGLRLIYYSQIVNDFQKGDIAEGYSVSREKKESFPLTVTSAQKNPTAFYLCASSTLRTGGDAHYGYTFGSGTRLTVV.

There are many counts of this clone. V usage is TRBV10-2 and J usage is TRBJ1-5; no firm D call. The germline V gene has CDR1 WSHSY and CDR2 SAAADI. This CDR3 has 13 amino acids. Between the trimmed V and J ends, which lost 0 bases and 6 bases, there was a span of 6 bases. The CDR3 reads CASSESSPQPQHF. The CDR3 bases are TGCGCCAGCAGTGAGTCTAGTCCTCAGCCCCAGCATTTT.

The chain recombines TRBV28 with TRBJ2-5, with 9 nucleotides matching TRBD2. This CDR3 spans 16 amino acids. V was pared by 3 bases and J by 11 bases, with 16 bases of the junction left unmatched. CDR1 is MDHEN and CDR2 is SYDVKM in the germline V gene. The CDR3 coding sequence is TGTGCCAGCAGTTTTACGGCGGGGGGGTTTCGGGAGAGGCAGTACTTC. This translates into CASSFTAGGFRERQYF. The full variable domain, with the rest looked up from reference TRBV28 and TRBJ2-5, is DVKVTQSSRYLVKRTGEKVFLECVQDMDHENMFWYRQDPGLGLRLIYFSYDVKMKEKGDIPEGYSVSREKKERFSLILESASTNQTSMYLCASSFTAGGFRERQYFGPGTRLLVL.

A word on this clone: A read error is possible here, since a much larger clone lies one base away. Other DNA sequences within the sample encode an identical CDR3. CDR3 in DNA: TGTGCCACCAGCAGGCCTCAAGGTGCTGCTACAGATACGCAGTATTTT. The encoded protein is CATSRPQGAATDTQYF. The gene calls are TRBV15 and TRBJ2-3; D unresolved. The germline CDR1 and CDR2 sequences are LNHNV and YYDKDF (reference sequence). The CDR3 covers 16 residues. The V end was cut by 3 bases, the J end by 3 bases, with 16 bases between.

With respect to this clone: An end of the junction differs from the germline gene, which may be a read error. This sequence joins TRBV5-5 and TRBJ2-7; no clear D gene. From germline, CDR1 is SGHKS and CDR2 YYEKEE (reference sequence). The CDR3 contains 14 residues. CDR3 coding DNA: TGTGCCATCAGCTTGGTAACCCGGAGAATCGAGCAGTACTTC. It specifies CAISLVTRRIEQYF.

In this sample, this clone turned up many times. The genes are TRBV7-6 and TRBJ2-3; no reliable D call. The CDR3 length is 12 residues. The V end lost 1 base, the J end lost 8 bases, and 7 bases lay between the germline ends. The germline CDR1 and CDR2 sequences are SGHVS and FNYEAQ. The CDR3 DNA is TGTGCCAGCAGCTTAGGGTCAGGTACGCAGTATTTT. Its translation is CASSLGSGTQYF.

In the case of this clone: A much larger clone differs from this one at a single base, so this may be a read error. The V call is TRBV20-1, the J call TRBJ2-5; weak D call: TRBD1 (5 bases). The CDR3 length is 12 residues. CDR1 DFQATT and CDR2 SNEGSKA come from the germline V gene (reference sequence). This chain's CDR3 is CSASMGQENQYF. The CDR3 nucleotides read TGCAGTGCTAGTATGGGGCAAGAGAACCAGTACTTC.

This clone was detected ten times or more. The chain carries TRBV6-5 and TRBJ1-1; tentatively, D is TRBD1 (6 bases). Trimming removed 2 bases from V and 6 bases from J, with 10 bases in between. The germline V gene has CDR1 MNHEY and CDR2 SVGAGI. CDR3 size: 13 residues. The CDR3 reads CASSYQGLSEAFF. In DNA form, the CDR3 reads TGTGCCAGCAGTTACCAGGGGCTGTCTGAAGCTTTCTTT.

This clone was seen repeatedly, ten times or more. The V gene is TRBV5-5, the J gene TRBJ2-5, with TRBD1 matching over 11 bases. The CDR3 loop spans 15 amino acids. CDR1 and CDR2 (germline): SGHKS, YYEKEE (reference sequence). Trimming took 5 bases from V and 4 from J; bases not matched to a gene: 7. CDR3 in amino acids: CASRLGQGALETQYF. The CDR3 DNA sequence: TGTGCCAGCAGACTCGGACAGGGGGCCTTAGAGACCCAGTACTTC.

There are many counts of this clone. This chain links TRBV18 with TRBJ2-3; 7 bases line up with TRBD1. The CDR3 is 15 residues long. The J segment lost 3 bases and the V segment lost 0 bases, leaving 3 bases of the junction unmatched. Germline V lookup: CDR1 KGHSH, CDR2 LQKENI. The CDR3 bases are TGTGCCAGCTCACCACCAATACAGGGGACAGATACGCAGTATTTT. It codes for CASSPPIQGTDTQYF.

This clone has a handful of counts. The rearrangement uses TRBV6-2 or TRBV6-3 and TRBJ2-3; perhaps TRBD2 as D (6 bases). This CDR3 region has 13 residues. Germline CDR1 and CDR2: MNHEY and SVGEGT. The V end was cut by 5 bases, the J end by 12 bases, with 18 bases between. CDR3 protein: CASSLDGEDIQYF. The CDR3, as DNA: TGTGCCAGCAGTCTAGATGGGGAGGATATTCAGTATTTT.

This clone was counted only a few times. The chain uses TRBV6-1 and TRBJ2-1; D unclear. The CDR3 is 15 amino acids. Trimming left V 0 bases short and J 4 bases short, with 10 bases between. Per germline, CDR1 MNHNS and CDR2 SASEGT. The CDR3 spells CASSEAGDPYNEQFF. For the CDR3, the DNA is TGTGCCAGCAGTGAAGCAGGAGACCCTTACAATGAGCAGTTCTTC.

This clone was seen repeatedly, ten times or more. The rearrangement uses TRBV20-1 and TRBJ1-1; D is undetermined. V was cut by 0 bases and J by 5 bases, with 13 bases left in between. Germline V gene lookup returns CDR1 DFQATT and CDR2 SNEGSKA (reference sequence). The CDR3 length is 14 residues. The CDR3 loop is CSARDRAEWTEAFF. The CDR3 region has the DNA TGCAGTGCTAGAGACCGGGCGGAGTGGACTGAAGCTTTCTTT.